The 2 T cell receptor beta chains below all came from one sample that was sequenced in a study of blood T cell repertoires in COVID-19. Only in-frame clones appear in the TCRdb table, and some are missing; sequencing was by immunoSEQ multiplex PCR. Counted here are about 88,000 clones, around 90% occurring once; the ten biggest clones make up over 8.5%. Sequenced material: peripheral blood. These receptors all come from a man older than 75 with acute or convalescent COVID-19.

The chain joins TRBV2 to TRBJ2-7; 10 nucleotides line up with TRBD1. CDR3 length equals 12 residues. Germline loops: CDR1 SNHLY, CDR2 FYNNEI. The V and J ends lost 6 bases and 7 bases, in that order; junction bases with no gene match: 3. This CDR3 reads CASREGQGEQYF. The CDR3 region has the DNA TGTGCCAGCAGGGAGGGACAGGGGGAGCAGTACTTC.

This chain joins TRBV6-1 and TRBJ2-7, with 8 bases fitting TRBD2. Germline trimming cut 4 bases from V and 4 bases from J; bases unmatched to any gene: 15. Germline CDR1 MNHNS, CDR2 SASEGT. CDR3 length equals 17 residues. The CDR3 reads CASSGQVSLIAGYEQYF. Written as DNA, the CDR3 is TGTGCCAGCAGTGGGCAAGTATCTCTAATAGCGGGGTACGAGCAGTACTTC.